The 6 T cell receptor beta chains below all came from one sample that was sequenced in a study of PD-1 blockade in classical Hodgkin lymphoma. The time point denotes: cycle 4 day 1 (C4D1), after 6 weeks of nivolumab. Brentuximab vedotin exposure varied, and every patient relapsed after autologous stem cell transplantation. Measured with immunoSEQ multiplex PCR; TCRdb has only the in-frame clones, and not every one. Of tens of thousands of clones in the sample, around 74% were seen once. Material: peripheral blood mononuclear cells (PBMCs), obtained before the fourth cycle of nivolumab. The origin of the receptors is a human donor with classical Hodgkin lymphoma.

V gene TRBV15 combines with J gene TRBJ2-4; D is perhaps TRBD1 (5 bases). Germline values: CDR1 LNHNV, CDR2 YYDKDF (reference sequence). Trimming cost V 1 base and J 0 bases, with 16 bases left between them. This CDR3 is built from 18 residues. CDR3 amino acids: CATSRVGAVGQAKNIQYF. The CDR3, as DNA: TGTGCCACCAGCAGAGTTGGGGCTGTGGGCCAAGCCAAAAACATTCAGTACTTC.

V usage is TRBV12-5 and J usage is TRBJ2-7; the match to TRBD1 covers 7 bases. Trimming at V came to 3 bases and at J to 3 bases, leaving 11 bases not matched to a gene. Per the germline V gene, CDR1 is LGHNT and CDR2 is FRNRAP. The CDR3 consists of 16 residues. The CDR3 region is CASGLSGTVSIYEQYF. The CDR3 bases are TGTGCTAGTGGTTTATCCGGGACAGTTTCAATCTACGAGCAGTACTTC. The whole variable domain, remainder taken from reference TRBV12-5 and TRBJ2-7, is DARVTQTPRHKVTEMGQEVTMRCQPILGHNTVFWYRQTMMQGLELLAYFRNRAPLDDSGMPKDRFSAEMPDATLATLKIQPSEPRDSAVYFCASGLSGTVSIYEQYFGPGTRLTVT.

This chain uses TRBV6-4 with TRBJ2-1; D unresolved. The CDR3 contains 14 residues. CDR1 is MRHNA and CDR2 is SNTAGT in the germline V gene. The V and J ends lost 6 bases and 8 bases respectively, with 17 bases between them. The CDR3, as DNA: TGTGCCAGCAGCCGATGGGTGGAAAGCGATGAGCAGTTCTTC. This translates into CASSRWVESDEQFF.

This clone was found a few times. This CDR3 is CSVVVGLGSTDTQYF. In nucleotides, the CDR3 is TGCAGCGTTGTCGTGGGGTTGGGGAGCACAGATACGCAGTATTTT. The rearrangement links TRBV29-1 to TRBJ2-3; D is uncertain. The ends were cut back, 4 bases at V and 0 bases at J, with 14 bases in the middle. This CDR3 is 15 amino acids long. Germline loops: CDR1 SQVTM, CDR2 ANQGSEA.

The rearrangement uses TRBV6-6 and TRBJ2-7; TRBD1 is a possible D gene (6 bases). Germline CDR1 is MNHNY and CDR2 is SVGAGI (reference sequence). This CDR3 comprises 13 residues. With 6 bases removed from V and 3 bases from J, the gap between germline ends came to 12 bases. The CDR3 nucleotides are TGTGCCAGCAGCGACAGGATTTTCTACGAGCAGTACTTC. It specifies CASSDRIFYEQYF.

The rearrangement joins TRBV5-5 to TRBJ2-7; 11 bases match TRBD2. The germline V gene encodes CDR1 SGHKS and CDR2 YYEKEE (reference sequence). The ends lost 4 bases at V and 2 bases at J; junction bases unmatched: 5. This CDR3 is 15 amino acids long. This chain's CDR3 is CASSPGLAETYEQYF. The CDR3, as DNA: TGTGCCAGCAGCCCGGGACTAGCGGAGACCTACGAGCAGTACTTC.